These 9 T cell receptor beta chains were sequenced from one sample in a study of blood T cell repertoires in COVID-19. The repertoire was sequenced with immunoSEQ multiplex PCR; TCRdb's copy has only in-frame clones and lacks some. The table shows around 180,000 clones, with roughly 88% occurring only once. The sequenced sample was peripheral blood. These receptors were collected from a woman aged 80 or older with acute or convalescent COVID-19.

The chain carries TRBV7-3 and TRBJ2-3, with 11 bases that match TRBD2. V trimming: 2 bases; J trimming: 6 bases; junction bases outside the gene matches: 4. CDR3 size: 15 residues. Germline V lookup: CDR1 SGHTA, CDR2 FQGTGA. This CDR3 reads CASSLGTSGQDTQYF. CDR3 sequence (DNA): TGTGCCAGCAGCTTAGGGACTAGCGGTCAGGATACGCAGTATTTT.

The rearrangement joins TRBV15 to TRBJ2-7; D is possibly TRBD1 (6 bases). Germline V gives CDR1 LNHNV, CDR2 YYDKDF (reference sequence). V was shortened by 0 bases and J by 5 bases, with 20 bases between the two germline ends. The length of the CDR3 is 17 residues. The DNA of the CDR3 is TGTGCCACCAGCAGAGATCACCCCCAGCAGGGGTTCCACGAGCAGTACTTC. This encodes CATSRDHPQQGFHEQYF.

The chain recombines TRBV6-5 with TRBJ1-2; D unresolved. CDR3 length: 15 amino acids. The germline gives CDR1 MNHEY, CDR2 SVGAGI. V lost 5 bases and J lost 0, with 13 bases in between. The CDR3 region is CASSSRVQANYGYTF. CDR3 nucleotides: TGTGCCAGCAGTAGCCGGGTCCAAGCTAACTATGGCTACACCTTC.

The chain recombines TRBV18 with TRBJ2-7; D gene uncertain. The CDR3 is made up of 14 amino acids. V was cut by 3 bases and J by 2 bases, with 11 bases left in between. Germline loops: CDR1 KGHSH, CDR2 LQKENI. Here the CDR3 reads CASSPSPNPYEQYF. CDR3 DNA sequence: TGTGCCAGCTCACCCTCCCCTAACCCCTACGAGCAGTACTTC. The full variable domain, completed using reference TRBV18 and TRBJ2-7, is NAGVMQNPRHLVRRRGQEARLRCSPMKGHSHVYWYRQLPEEGLKFMVYLQKENIIDESGMPKERFSAEFPKEGPSILRIQQVVRGDSAAYFCASSPSPNPYEQYFGPGTRLTVT.

The chain couples TRBV10-2 to TRBJ1-2; D unclear. The length of the CDR3 is 13 residues. The ends were cut back, 4 bases at V and 0 bases at J, with 6 bases in the middle. Per the germline V gene, CDR1 is WSHSY and CDR2 is SAAADI. CDR3 nucleotides: TGCGCCAGCAGTGTTAATACTAACTATGGCTACACCTTC. Translating gives CASSVNTNYGYTF.

The chain joins TRBV6-1 to TRBJ1-2, with a tentative D call TRBD1 (6 bases). The V and J ends lost 5 bases and 3 bases respectively, with 10 bases between them. Looked up from germline, CDR1 is MNHNS and CDR2 is SASEGT. This CDR3 has 13 residues. The DNA of the CDR3 is TGTGCCAGCAGTACGACAGGAGACTATGGCTACACCTTC. It codes for CASSTTGDYGYTF.

This clone has just a few counts. The rearrangement links TRBV12-3 or TRBV12-4 to TRBJ2-7; 10 bases line up with TRBD1. V was clipped by 5 bases and J by 7 bases; unmatched bases: 5. CDR3 length: 13 amino acids. The CDR3 DNA sequence: TGTGCCAGCAGTCGACAGGGGGCGTGGGAGCAGTACTTC. This codes for CASSRQGAWEQYF.

The J gene is TRBJ1-1, the V gene TRBV7-2; D is unclear. CDR1 is SGHTA and CDR2 is FQGNSA in the germline V gene. The CDR3 covers 15 residues. V lost 1 base and J lost 0, with 9 bases in between. The CDR3 reads CASSLGEELNTEAFF. The CDR3 DNA reads TGTGCCAGCAGCTTAGGCGAGGAACTGAACACTGAAGCTTTCTTT.

This chain uses TRBV19 with TRBJ2-2; the D is unclear. Germline V gives CDR1 LNHDA, CDR2 SQIVND (reference sequence). V dropped 3 bases and J dropped 4 bases, with 9 bases sitting between them. This CDR3 comprises 14 residues. The CDR3 DNA sequence: TGTGCCAGTAGTATGAGTTCTGGCACCGGGGAGCTGTTTTTT. Its protein is CASSMSSGTGELFF.